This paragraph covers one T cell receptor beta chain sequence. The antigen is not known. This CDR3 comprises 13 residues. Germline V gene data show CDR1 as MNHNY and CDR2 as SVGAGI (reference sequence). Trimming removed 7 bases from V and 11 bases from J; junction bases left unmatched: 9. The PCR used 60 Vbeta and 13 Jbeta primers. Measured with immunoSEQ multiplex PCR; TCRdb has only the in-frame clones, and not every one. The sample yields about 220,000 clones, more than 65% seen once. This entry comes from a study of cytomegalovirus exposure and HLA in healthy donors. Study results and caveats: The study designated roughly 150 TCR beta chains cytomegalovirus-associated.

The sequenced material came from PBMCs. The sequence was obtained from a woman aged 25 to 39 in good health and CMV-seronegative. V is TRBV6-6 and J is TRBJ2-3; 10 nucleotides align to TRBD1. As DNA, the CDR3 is TGTGCCAGCAATAACCAGGACAGGGGGATGCAGTATTTT. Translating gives CASNNQDRGMQYF.